This T cell receptor (beta chain) came from a study of OX40 agonist ivuxolimab in advanced cancers. Regarding the study in general: Ivuxolimab was an agonistic, fully human IgG2 monoclonal antibody directed against OX40 (CD134), a costimulatory receptor. Intravenous ivuxolimab was administered to patients every 2 weeks at six dose levels: 0.01, 0.1, 0.3, 1.5, 3 and 10 mg/kg. Of the roughly 52 dose-escalation patients, hepatocellular carcinoma was present in roughly 19, melanoma in roughly 15, renal cell carcinoma in 9 and head and neck cancer in 9. In the dose-escalation cohort, 82.7% of patients were male, and the mean age was around 60 years, with a range of roughly 23 to 85. Patients were allowed to have had prior anti-PD-1, anti-PD-L1 or anti-CTLA-4 therapy, and around two fifths of the dose-escalation patients had been treated with checkpoint inhibitors. Partial responses were achieved by three dose-escalation patients, of whom one had hepatocellular carcinoma and two had cutaneous melanoma. Peripheral TCRbeta sequencing aimed to test whether ivuxolimab altered TCR sequence diversity and caused clonal T-cell expansion. The paper describes the monotherapy dose-escalation part (N ≈ 50 patients) of the phase I trial of ivuxolimab.

Patients with a history of autoimmune disease or receiving systemic immunosuppression were excluded from the trial. Peripheral blood for TCR sequencing was collected from all dose cohorts at baseline, on cycle 4 day 1, and on cycle 7 day 1. The samples were drawn from a first-in-human, open-label, multicenter phase I dose-escalation trial of ivuxolimab. Adults with locally advanced or metastatic melanoma, renal cell carcinoma, hepatocellular carcinoma or head and neck squamous cell carcinoma were enrolled in the trial. CD4+ and CD8+ T cells were sorted separately from peripheral blood before TCR sequencing. Per the germline V gene, SGHDT is the CDR1 and YYEEEE is the CDR2. The CDR3 runs 16 amino acids, cysteine and phenylalanine included. Only the CDR3 DNA stays, 48 bases, in frame from base 1. At the junction V is shortened by 4 bases and J by 0 bases, with 13 bases in between. For sequencing of the TCRbeta CDR3 region, genomic DNA was extracted from the sorted cells. The immunoSEQ Assay was used for sequencing of TCRbeta CDR3 regions. Imported from immuneACCESS, the table was reduced by TCRdb to in-frame sequences with V and J called. These copies leave out some clones; in studies compared against another copy, an unresolved V gene accounts for under half, and the cause of the remainder is not known. For this sample the table gives about 96,000 clones, of which less than 85% were detected only once. The ten largest clones take up about 6% of the sample.

Points the paper makes about the study in general: Which antigens the clonally expanded peripheral T cells were specific for was not determined. After ivuxolimab, expanded clones were on average more numerous among CD8+ T cells than among CD4+ T cells. Clonal expansion of both CD4+ and CD8+ blood T cells was observed from baseline to week 6 at doses 0.1 to 3.0 mg/kg. In partial responders in the 0.1-3.0 mg/kg groups, normalized peripheral clonal expansion was found to be among the lowest, especially among CD8+ T cells. Low levels of normalized T-cell clonal expansion were also seen in some nonresponding patients.

This clone was seen a handful of times. Which antigen it targets is not known. There are no base qualities to consult, and no much larger clone falls within one base. This specimen was CD4+ or CD8+ T cells sorted from blood, taken in a trial of the OX40 agonist ivuxolimab. Rearrangement joined TRBV5-6 to TRBJ1-4; no D segment can be confidently identified. The source of this sequence is an adult with an advanced solid tumor such as melanoma, head and neck, liver or kidney cancer. This receptor has the CDR3 CASSRLSTATNEKLFF. The DNA sequence is given as TGTGCCAGCAGCCGCCTGTCGACGGCAACTAATGAAAAACTGTTTTTT. Beyond the CDR3, the reference TRBV5-6 and TRBJ1-4 genes provide the residues; the full variable domain reads: DAGVTQSPTHLIKTRGQQVTLRCSPKSGHDTVSWYQQALGQGPQFIFQYYEEEERQRGNFPDRFSGHQFPNYSSELNVNALLLGDSALYLCASSRLSTATNEKLFFGSGTQLSVL.